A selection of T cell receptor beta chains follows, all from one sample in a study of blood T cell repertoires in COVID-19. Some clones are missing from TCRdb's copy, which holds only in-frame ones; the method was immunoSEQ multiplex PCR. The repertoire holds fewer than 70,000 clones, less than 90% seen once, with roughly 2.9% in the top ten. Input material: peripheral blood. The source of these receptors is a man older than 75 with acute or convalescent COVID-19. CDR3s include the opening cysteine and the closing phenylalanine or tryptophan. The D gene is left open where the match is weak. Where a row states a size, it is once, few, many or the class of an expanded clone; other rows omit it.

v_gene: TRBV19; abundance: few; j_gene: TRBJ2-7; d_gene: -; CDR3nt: TGTGCCAGTAGTATAGGCAGGGGTAGGGCAAGGAACGAGCAGTACTTC; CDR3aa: CASSIGRGRARNEQYF
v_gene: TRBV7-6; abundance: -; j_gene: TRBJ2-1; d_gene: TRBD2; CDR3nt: TGTGCCAGCAGCTTAGGCCGGGAGGGCCACAATGAGCAGTTCTTC; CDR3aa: CASSLGREGHNEQFF
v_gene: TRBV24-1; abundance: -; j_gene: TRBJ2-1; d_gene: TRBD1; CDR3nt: TGTGCCACCAGTGACCGAGGACAGGGAAAAGGCAATGAGCAGTTCTTC; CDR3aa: CATSDRGQGKGNEQFF
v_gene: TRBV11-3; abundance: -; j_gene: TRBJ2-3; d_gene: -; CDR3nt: TGTGCCAGCAGCTTGGGTTTAGGCGGGAAGTTGACAGATACGCAGTATTTT; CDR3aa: CASSLGLGGKLTDTQYF
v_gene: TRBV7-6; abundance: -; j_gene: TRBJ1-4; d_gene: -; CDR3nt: TGTGCCAGCAGCTTAAGGGGGTCTAATGAAAAACTGTTTTTT; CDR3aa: CASSLRGSNEKLFF
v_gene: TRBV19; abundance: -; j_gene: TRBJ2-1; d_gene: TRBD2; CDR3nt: TGTGCCAGTAGGGGTTCAAGCGGGAGGAATGAGCAGTTCTTC; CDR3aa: CASRGSSGRNEQFF
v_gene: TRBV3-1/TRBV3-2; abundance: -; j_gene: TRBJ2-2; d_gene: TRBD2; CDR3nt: TGTGCCAGCAGCGGGGGAGGACTAGCGGGTCCCACCGGGGAGCTGTTTTTT; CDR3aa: CASSGGGLAGPTGELFF
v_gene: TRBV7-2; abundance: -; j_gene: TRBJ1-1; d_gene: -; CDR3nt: TGTGCCAGCAGCCAGTTCCCCGGAGGCACTGAAGCTTTCTTT; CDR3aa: CASSQFPGGTEAFF
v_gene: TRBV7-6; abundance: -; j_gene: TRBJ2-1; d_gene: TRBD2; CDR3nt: TGTGCCAGCAGCTTACCTTGGACTAGACGCAATGAGCAGTTCTTC; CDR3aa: CASSLPWTRRNEQFF
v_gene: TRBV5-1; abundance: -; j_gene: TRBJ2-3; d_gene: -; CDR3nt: TGCGCCAGCAGCTTGGGCCCCCCGTTTGGGCGGGCAAGGACAGATACGCAGTATTTT; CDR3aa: CASSLGPPFGRARTDTQYF